This T cell receptor (beta chain) was recovered during a study of cytomegalovirus exposure and HLA in healthy donors. On this clone itself: Antigen specificity is unknown.

PCR used 60 Vbeta primers and 13 Jbeta primers. The assay was immunoSEQ multiplex PCR, and TCRdb's table has in-frame clones only and misses some. The table shows 150,000 or so clones, with around 72% occurring only once. V dropped 3 bases and J dropped 3; count of bases not matched to a gene: 3. CDR1 and CDR2 (germline): MNHEY, SMNVEV (reference sequence). The CDR3 has 16 residues. General study results and limits: Most TCR beta V segments were productive about 90% or about 30% of the time in an earlier analysis.

The source material was PBMCs. The sequence was obtained from a woman aged 50 to 60 in good health and CMV-seropositive. The chain links TRBV27 to TRBJ2-5; 14 bases match TRBD2. The CDR3 DNA sequence: TGTGCCAGCAGTTTCTGGGGACTAGCGGGAGAAGAGACCCAGTACTTC. This encodes CASSFWGLAGEETQYF.